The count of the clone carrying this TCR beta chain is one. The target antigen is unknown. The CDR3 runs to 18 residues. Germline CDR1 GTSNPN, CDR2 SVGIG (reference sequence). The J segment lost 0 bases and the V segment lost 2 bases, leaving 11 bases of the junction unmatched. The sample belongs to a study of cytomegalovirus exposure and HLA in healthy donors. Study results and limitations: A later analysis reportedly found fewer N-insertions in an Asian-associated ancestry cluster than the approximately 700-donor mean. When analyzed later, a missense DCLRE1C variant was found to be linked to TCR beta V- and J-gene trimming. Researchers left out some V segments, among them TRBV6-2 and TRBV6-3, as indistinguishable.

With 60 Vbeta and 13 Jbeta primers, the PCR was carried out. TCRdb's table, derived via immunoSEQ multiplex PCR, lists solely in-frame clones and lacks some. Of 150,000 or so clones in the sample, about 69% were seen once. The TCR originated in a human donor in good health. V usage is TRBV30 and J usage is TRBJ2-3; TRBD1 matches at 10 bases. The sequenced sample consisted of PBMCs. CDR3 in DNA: TGTGCCTGGAGTTCAGGAACCGGGACAGGGGCTAGCACAGATACGCAGTATTTT. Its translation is CAWSSGTGTGASTDTQYF. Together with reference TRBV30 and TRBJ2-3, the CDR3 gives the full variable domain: SQTIHQWPATLVQPVGSPLSLECTVEGTSNPNLYWYRQAAGRGLQLLFYSVGIGQISSEVPQNLSASRPQDRQFILSSKKLLLSDSGFYLCAWSSGTGTGASTDTQYFGPGTRLTVL.